This T cell receptor beta chain was retrieved from a study of cytomegalovirus exposure and HLA in healthy donors. Turning to this clone: Its antigen remains unknown.

Overall study results and limits: The study recorded 150 to 200 TCR beta chains that were cytomegalovirus-associated. TCR beta chain V- and J-gene trimming was linked, in a later analysis, to a missense variant in DCLRE1C.

The primer mix had 60 Vbeta and 13 Jbeta primers. Assay used: immunoSEQ multiplex PCR; TCRdb lists only in-frame clones, some missing. The sample consists of more than 80,000 clones, around 80% of them appearing once. The CDR3 length is 17 residues. Germline assignment: CDR1 SGHAT and CDR2 FQNNGV. With 5 bases clipped from V and 2 bases from J, the junction kept 10 bases outside the gene matches. J is TRBJ1-1 and V is TRBV11-2; TRBD1 agrees at 11 bases. The receptor's source is a human donor in good health. Material for sequencing was PBMCs. The CDR3 nucleotides read TGTGCCAGCAGCCAAGATACCGGGACAGGGGGTAACACTGAAGCTTTCTTT. Translating gives CASSQDTGTGGNTEAFF.